The sequence of this T cell receptor (beta chain) was determined in a study of cytomegalovirus exposure and HLA in healthy donors. About the study: Earlier results showed roughly 120 million unique TCR beta sequences derived from roughly 200 million T cells. Most donors, 81% of a few hundred genotyped, fell in the Caucasian-associated ancestry cluster.

In the PCR, 60 Vbeta and 13 Jbeta primers were used. Sequencing used immunoSEQ multiplex PCR; TCRdb keeps in-frame clones, though not all of them. The sample lists more than 85,000 clones, roughly 79% occurring once. The germline CDR1 and CDR2 sequences are SGHRS and YFSETQ. The CDR3 loop spans 14 amino acids. V was pared by 0 bases and J by 4 bases, with 10 bases between. General study findings and limits: A later analysis associated some 18,000 TCR beta sequences with HLA alleles at a 0.05 false discovery rate.

This clone was found a few times. Antigen unknown. The sequence was obtained from a woman aged 50 to 60 in good health and CMV-seropositive. Sequencing input: PBMCs. The gene calls are TRBV5-1 and TRBJ1-2, with D possibly being TRBD1 (5 bases). The CDR3 protein is CASSLGAGFYGYTF. The CDR3 DNA reads as TGCGCCAGCAGCTTGGGGGCAGGGTTCTATGGCTACACCTTC.